The 17 T cell receptor beta chains below were found in one sample sequenced in a study of cytotoxic CD8 clonotypes in ibrutinib-treated CLL. Produced via immunoSEQ multiplex PCR; TCRdb's table is partial and in-frame only. The sample records roughly 160,000 clones, 81% being singletons. Material: PBMCs, obtained after 12 months of ibrutinib treatment. The receptors derive from a human donor with chronic lymphocytic leukemia.

This sequence joins TRBV5-1 and TRBJ2-7; 7 bases match TRBD1. Germline V gives CDR1 SGHRS, CDR2 YFSETQ. V shed 4 bases, J shed 2 bases, and the junction held 9 bases outside the gene matches. The CDR3 is 15 amino acids. CDR3 bases: TGCGCCAGCAGCCCCGGGACAGAGAGAGCCTACGAGCAGTACTTC. Translated, it gives CASSPGTERAYEQYF.

V usage is TRBV6-5 and J usage is TRBJ1-5; 7 positions agree with TRBD1. The CDR3 consists of 14 residues. V lost 5 bases and J lost 3; bases outside the gene matches: 4. Germline CDR1 reads MNHEY; CDR2 reads SVGAGI. CDR3 DNA: TGTGCCAGCAGTATTGACAGGGCCAATCAGCCCCAGCATTTT. The encoded protein is CASSIDRANQPQHF.

The chain has TRBV4-1 and TRBJ2-5; D is possibly TRBD2 (6 bases). The J call may be in error: the DNA end matches TRBJ2-7 better. This CDR3 spans 13 amino acids. Germline V CDR1 and CDR2: MGHRA, YSYEKL. In DNA form, the CDR3 reads TGCGCCAGCAGCCGGACTACAGGCTACGAGCAGTACTTC. Residues: CASSRTTGYEQYF.

This clone has just one count. CDR3: CASSPTRMNTEAFF. The CDR3 region has the DNA TGTGCCAGCAGCCCTACGCGGATGAACACTGAAGCTTTCTTT. The rearrangement joins TRBV7-9 to TRBJ1-1; no reliable D call. Looked up from germline, CDR1 is SEHNR and CDR2 is FQNEAQ (reference sequence). The CDR3 covers 14 residues. The V gene lost 5 bases and the J gene lost 0 bases, with 10 bases spanning the gap.

This sequence joins TRBV6-6 and TRBJ1-2; 7 bases map to TRBD1. Germline values: CDR1 MNHNY, CDR2 SVGAGI (reference sequence). The CDR3 extends over 13 amino acids. V was clipped by 8 bases and J by 3 bases; unmatched bases: 6. Here the CDR3 reads CASLKGADYGYTF. The DNA of the CDR3 is TGTGCCAGCCTGAAGGGGGCAGACTATGGCTACACCTTC.

The chain uses TRBV11-3 and TRBJ2-2; weak D call: TRBD2 (6 bases). Deletions cut 6 bases from V and 10 bases from J, with 15 bases between. The CDR3 loop spans 13 amino acids. CDR1 and CDR2 (germline): SGHNT, YENEEA. The CDR3 nucleotides are TGTGCCAGCAGTTTCTCGGGAGCGCCGGAGCTGTTTTTT. Protein product: CASSFSGAPELFF.

The chain combines TRBV19 with TRBJ1-1; TRBD1 might be the D (6 bases). From germline, CDR1 is LNHDA and CDR2 SQIVND (reference sequence). With 7 bases removed from V and 5 bases from J, the gap between germline ends came to 20 bases. This CDR3 spans 15 amino acids. Here the CDR3 reads CASTLAQGLVTEAFF. The CDR3 DNA reads as TGTGCCAGTACCCTAGCTCAGGGGCTGGTAACTGAAGCTTTCTTT.

The rearrangement links TRBV18 to TRBJ2-2, with D perhaps matching TRBD1 (6 bases). Between the trimmed V and J ends, which lost 4 bases and 4 bases, there was a span of 10 bases. Germline V lookup: CDR1 KGHSH, CDR2 LQKENI. The CDR3 runs to 14 residues. Here the CDR3 DNA reads TGTGCCAGCTCACGTCTACAGGGCACCGGGGAGCTGTTTTTT. Protein product: CASSRLQGTGELFF.

This sequence joins TRBV7-9 and TRBJ1-5; tentative D call: TRBD1 (5 bases). Germline CDR1 reads SEHNR; CDR2 reads FQNEAQ (reference sequence). There are 18 residues in the CDR3. The V end was cut by 1 base, the J end by 9 bases, with 25 bases between. CDR3 in amino acids: CASSLVSGGATASWPQHF. The CDR3 DNA reads as TGTGCCAGCAGCTTAGTCAGCGGAGGGGCGACCGCGTCTTGGCCCCAGCATTTT. Full variable domain (outside the CDR3, taken from reference TRBV7-9 and TRBJ1-5): DTGVSQNPRHKITKRGQNVTFRCDPISEHNRLYWYRQTLGQGPEFLTYFQNEAQLEKSRLLSDRFSAERPKGSFSTLEIQRTEQGDSAMYLCASSLVSGGATASWPQHFGDGTRLSIL.

This chain connects TRBV5-1 to TRBJ2-7; TRBD1 matches at 9 bases. Germline CDR1 reads SGHRS; CDR2 reads YFSETQ. This CDR3 spans 15 amino acids. V gave up 0 bases and J gave up 1 base; unmatched junction bases: 2. The CDR3, as DNA: TGCGCCAGCAGCTTGGGGGGACAGGGTTCCTACGAGCAGTACTTC. Its protein is CASSLGGQGSYEQYF.

This clone was observed once. The chain is built from TRBV27 and TRBJ1-1, with D unresolved. The CDR3 contains 14 residues. The V gene lost 4 bases and the J gene lost 3 bases, with 12 bases spanning the gap. Germline values: CDR1 MNHEY, CDR2 SMNVEV (reference sequence). The CDR3 reads CASSSPGLYTEAFF. The CDR3 DNA sequence: TGTGCCAGCAGTTCCCCCGGGCTTTACACTGAAGCTTTCTTT.

This sequence joins TRBV6-7 and TRBJ1-2; no clear D gene. TRBV6-7 is an open reading frame, and its role is uncertain. V lost 0 bases, J lost 6 bases, and 14 bases lay in between. CDR3 length equals 15 residues. CDR3 sequence: CASSYSSIGEDGYTF. CDR3 nucleotides: TGTGCCAGCAGTTACTCGAGTATCGGGGAGGATGGCTACACCTTC.

As to this clone: Other nucleotide sequences from this sample produce the same CDR3. The chain links TRBV28 to TRBJ2-3; D gene ambiguous. The V gene lost 2 bases and the J gene lost 1 base, with 7 bases spanning the gap. CDR1 and CDR2 (germline): MDHEN, SYDVKM. This CDR3 has 14 amino acids. The CDR3 protein is CASSLPQGTDTQYF. The DNA for the CDR3 is TGTGCCAGCAGTTTACCCCAGGGCACAGATACGCAGTATTTT.

The CDR3 loop is CASSLKGGNSPLHF. CDR3 coding DNA: TGTGCCAGCAGTTTAAAAGGGGGGAATTCACCCCTCCACTTT. The J gene is TRBJ1-6, the V gene TRBV27; tentative D call: TRBD1 (6 bases). The V end lost 2 bases, the J end lost 7 bases, and 9 bases lay between the germline ends. CDR1 and CDR2 from the germline V gene are MNHEY and SMNVEV (reference sequence). The CDR3 is 14 amino acids.

The chain carries TRBV5-6 and TRBJ2-1, with D possibly matching TRBD1 (5 bases). The germline V gene has CDR1 SGHDT and CDR2 YYEEEE. The CDR3 length is 16 residues. V shed 2 bases and J shed 7 bases, with 19 bases lying between them. CDR3 residues: CASSLSGNRPRNEQFF. In DNA form, the CDR3 reads TGTGCCAGCAGCTTATCTGGGAACAGGCCTAGGAATGAGCAGTTCTTC.

This chain links TRBV6-5 with TRBJ1-2; D perhaps matches TRBD1 (5 bases). Trimming removed 6 bases from V and 0 bases from J, with 14 bases in between. The germline V gene has CDR1 MNHEY and CDR2 SVGAGI. This CDR3 has 15 residues. CDR3 region: CASRKRDSPNYGYTF. The DNA for the CDR3 is TGTGCCAGCAGAAAAAGAGACAGTCCTAACTATGGCTACACCTTC.

This clone appeared a single time. J is TRBJ2-7 and V is TRBV7-9; 12 bases are a match to TRBD2. CDR1 SEHNR and CDR2 FQNEAQ come from the germline V gene (reference sequence). This CDR3 is 17 amino acids long. V dropped 5 bases and J dropped 6; count of bases not matched to a gene: 14. The CDR3 DNA is TGTGCCAGCAGCAAAGGACTAGCGGGATATATCTGGGCCGAGCAGTACTTC. Protein: CASSKGLAGYIWAEQYF.